This T cell receptor (beta chain) was profiled in a study of PD-1 blockade in classical Hodgkin lymphoma. Only in-frame clones appear in the TCRdb table, and some are missing; sequencing was by immunoSEQ multiplex PCR. This sample carries about 89,000 clones, 90% of them seen once, and the ten largest clones take around 2.9%. V lost 5 bases to trimming and J lost 0 bases; unmatched junction nucleotides: 5. The CDR3 covers 16 residues. In germline, CDR1 is PRHDT, CDR2 FYEKMQ (reference sequence). Time point indicated: cycle 4 day 1 (C4D1), after less than 7 weeks of nivolumab. After autologous stem cell transplantation all patients relapsed, and prior brentuximab vedotin exposure differed between cohorts.

The sample consisted of peripheral blood mononuclear cells (PBMCs), taken before the fourth cycle of nivolumab. V gene TRBV13 combines with J gene TRBJ2-2, with 8 bases fitting TRBD2. The TCR originated in a human donor with classical Hodgkin lymphoma. The CDR3, as DNA: TGTGCCAGCAGCCCGGGGGGGACGGCGAACACCGGGGAGCTGTTTTTT. Protein product: CASSPGGTANTGELFF. The whole variable domain, filled in from reference TRBV13 and TRBJ2-2, reads AAGVIQSPRHLIKEKRETATLKCYPIPRHDTVYWYQQGPGQDPQFLISFYEKMQSDKGSIPDRFSAQQFSDYHSELNMSSLELGDSALYFCASSPGGTANTGELFFGEGSRLTVL.